What follows are 5 T cell receptor beta chains derived from one specimen sequenced in a study of blood T cell repertoires in COVID-19. Produced via immunoSEQ multiplex PCR; TCRdb's table is partial and in-frame only. The repertoire has around 170,000 clones, roughly nine tenths of them found once; the top ten carry approximately 3%. Sample: peripheral blood. The receptors shown here come from a man aged 55 to 69 with acute or convalescent COVID-19.

This clone was detected only once. The genes are TRBV7-8 and TRBJ2-3, with 13 positions matching TRBD2. Per germline, CDR1 SGHVS and CDR2 FQNEAQ. The length of the CDR3 is 17 residues. Trimming at V came to 5 bases and at J to 1 base, leaving 6 bases not matched to a gene. Written as DNA, the CDR3 is TGTGCCAGCAGCACCTCACTAGCGGGGGGGCGCACAGATACGCAGTATTTT. Translating gives CASSTSLAGGRTDTQYF.

The chain recombines TRBV19 with TRBJ1-1; a possible D gene is TRBD1 (6 bases). V lost 4 bases to trimming and J lost 5 bases, with 11 bases between them. Germline CDR1 LNHDA, CDR2 SQIVND (reference sequence). The CDR3 runs 13 residues. Written as DNA, the CDR3 is TGTGCCAGTAGTACCTCAGGGGCAACTGAAGCTTTCTTT. Translation: CASSTSGATEAFF.

The gene calls are TRBV7-9 and TRBJ2-3, with 8 nucleotides matching TRBD1. The germline V gene encodes CDR1 SEHNR and CDR2 FQNEAQ (reference sequence). Unmatched junction bases numbered 14, after V lost 1 base and J lost 2 bases. The CDR3 covers 19 residues. Here the CDR3 DNA reads TGTGCCAGCAGCTTAGTCAACAGGGGGATGGGATTCTCCACAGATACGCAGTATTTT. Translation: CASSLVNRGMGFSTDTQYF.

The table lists this clone with a few counts. The chain combines TRBV10-1 with TRBJ1-2; 8 positions agree with TRBD1. The J segment lost 4 bases and the V segment lost 1 base, leaving 5 bases of the junction unmatched. The CDR3 totals 15 residues. Germline V CDR1 and CDR2: WNHNN, SYGVQD (reference sequence). CDR3 loop: CASSELQGGGYGYTF. CDR3 bases: TGCGCCAGCAGTGAGTTACAGGGGGGAGGCTATGGCTACACCTTC.

About this clone itself: This sample includes further DNA sequences coding for the same CDR3. The rearrangement links TRBV18 to TRBJ1-4; D uncertain. The CDR3 extends over 13 amino acids. CDR1 and CDR2 (germline): KGHSH, LQKENI. The ends were cut back, 4 bases at V and 5 bases at J, with 8 bases in the middle. CDR3 sequence: CASSRATNEKLFF. The CDR3 nucleotides are TGTGCCAGCTCACGGGCTACCAATGAAAAACTGTTTTTT.